This TCR beta chain appears in the sequencing data of a study of radiotherapy plus CTLA-4 blockade in lung cancer. This CDR3 contains 16 residues. Generated by immunoSEQ multiplex PCR, the TCRdb table keeps only in-frame clones and is missing some. The sample yields fewer than 95,000 clones, 83% seen once. The clonotype originates from a human donor with non-small cell lung cancer who had stable disease on radiotherapy plus ipilimumab. The specimen comprised peripheral blood, sampled from a patient treated with radiotherapy plus ipilimumab. The rearrangement uses TRBV21-1 and TRBJ2-2; TRBD1, the table's D call, was not compared with the DNA. TRBV21-1 is a known pseudogene. The CDR3 DNA reads as TGTGCCAGCAGCAAAAGCAACAGGGTGAACACCGGGGAGCTGTTTTTT. Residues: CASSKSNRVNTGELFF.